These 5 T cell receptor beta chains were all obtained from the same sample, sequenced in a study of CD8 T cells in Susac syndrome. With random hexamers, reverse transcription was performed on roughly 0.5 to 1 ug of RNA. Via MiXCR, TCRdb re-called the immunoSEQ multiplex PCR reads, giving one row per CDR3 protein. The sample carries roughly 250,000 distinct CDR3 sequences, almost 97% recorded once. The material sequenced was CD4+ T cells from PBMCs. These receptors came from a human donor with Susac syndrome.

The chain links TRBV24-1 to TRBJ2-7; D may be TRBD1 or TRBD2 (5 bases each). V was shortened by 4 bases and J by 3 bases, with 15 bases between the two germline ends. The V gene's germline CDR1 is KGHDR and CDR2 SFDVKD. This CDR3 is 15 amino acids long. CDR3: CATSDNQGPGYEQYF. The CDR3 DNA reads TGTGCCACCAGTGACAATCAGGGACCTGGCTACGAGCAGTACTTC.

This rearrangement joins TRBV20-1 to TRBJ2-7, with TRBD2 identical over 11 bases. This CDR3 comprises 13 residues. V dropped 3 bases and J dropped 6; count of bases not matched to a gene: 4. Germline lookup yields CDR1 DFQATT and CDR2 SNEGSKA (reference sequence). CDR3 region: CSARTSGVLEQYF. CDR3 DNA: TGCAGTGCTAGGACTAGCGGGGTCCTCGAGCAGTACTTC.

The chain joins TRBV27 to TRBJ1-5; possible D gene TRBD1, 6 bases. The V end was cut by 7 bases, the J end by 6 bases, with 16 bases between. This CDR3 contains 14 residues. CDR1 and CDR2 (germline): MNHEY, SMNVEV (reference sequence). The DNA for the CDR3 is TGTGCCAGCACCCGACGGGGGGGCGGTCAGCCCCAGCATTTT. It codes for CASTRRGGGQPQHF.

The chain is built from TRBV20-1 and TRBJ2-7; 8 positions agree with TRBD2. The CDR3 extends over 13 amino acids. Trimming removed 6 bases from V and 4 bases from J; junction bases left unmatched: 8. Germline loops: CDR1 DFQATT, CDR2 SNEGSKA (reference sequence). Here the CDR3 DNA reads TGCAGTGCCACCGAGCGGGAGAGGTACGAGCAGTACTTC. Protein: CSATERERYEQYF.

V and J are TRBV6-5 and TRBJ2-1; D gene uncertain. Germline V gene lookup returns CDR1 MNHEY and CDR2 SVGAGI. Trimming took 7 bases from V and 5 from J, leaving 12 bases between them. The CDR3 has 13 residues. Written as DNA, the CDR3 is TGTGCCAGCACCCAAGGGTCCCACAATGAGCAGTTCTTC. Protein product: CASTQGSHNEQFF.